Detailed here is one T cell receptor beta chain. Its antigen is currently unknown. Only in-frame clones appear in the TCRdb table, and some are missing; sequencing was by immunoSEQ multiplex PCR. This sample has about 68,000 clones, with approximately 90% found just once. These data come from a study of cytomegalovirus exposure and HLA in healthy donors. The study, taken as a whole, reports: In vitro confirmation showed a few CMV-associated chains to be CMV antigen specific. There were 160 or so TCR beta chains listed as cytomegalovirus-associated. The majority of TCR sequences were rare, yet some public TCRs appeared in many donors. The tendency of first-cohort TCR clusters to co-occur in the 90 to 150 validation repertoires was the finding of a later analysis.

This CDR3 region has 14 residues. Trimming cost V 5 bases and J 2 bases, with 10 bases left between them. The germline CDR1 and CDR2 sequences are SGHTA and FQGNSA. The TCR originated in a man between 18 and 29 years old in good health and CMV-seronegative. The chain has TRBV7-2 and TRBJ1-5; the D is unclear. Sequenced input: PBMCs. This CDR3 is CASSPRSGNQPQHF. The CDR3 DNA reads TGTGCCAGCAGCCCCAGGTCGGGCAATCAGCCCCAGCATTTT.